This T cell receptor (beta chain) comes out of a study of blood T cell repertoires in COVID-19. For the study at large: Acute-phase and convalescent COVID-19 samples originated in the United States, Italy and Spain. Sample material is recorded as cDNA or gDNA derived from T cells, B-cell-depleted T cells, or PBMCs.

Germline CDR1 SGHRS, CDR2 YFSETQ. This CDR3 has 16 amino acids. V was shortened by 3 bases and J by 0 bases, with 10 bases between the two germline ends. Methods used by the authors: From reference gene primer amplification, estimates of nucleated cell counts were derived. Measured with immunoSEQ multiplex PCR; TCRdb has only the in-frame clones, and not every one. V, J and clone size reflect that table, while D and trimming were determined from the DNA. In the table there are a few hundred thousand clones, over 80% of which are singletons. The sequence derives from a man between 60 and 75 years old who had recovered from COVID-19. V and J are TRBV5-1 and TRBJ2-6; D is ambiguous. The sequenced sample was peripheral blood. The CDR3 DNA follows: TGCGCCAGCAGCTATGTAGCAACCTCTGGGGCCAACGTCCTGACTTTC. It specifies CASSYVATSGANVLTF. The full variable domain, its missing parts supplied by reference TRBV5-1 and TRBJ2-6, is KAGVTQTPRYLIKTRGQQVTLSCSPISGHRSVSWYQQTPGQGLQFLFEYFSETQRNKGNFPGRFSGRQFSNSRSEMNVSTLELGDSALYLCASSYVATSGANVLTFGAGSRLTVL.